A single sample is the source of the 26 T cell receptor beta chains below, sequenced in a study of blood T cells in healthy people across ages. Combining a sample-barcoded 5' primer with a J-beta primer mix, a second PCR ran for about 6 to 12 cycles. TCRdb fed the 5' RACE reads into MiXCR, producing one record per CDR3 protein. The sample shows roughly 930,000 distinct CDR3 sequences, 40% to 60% of them seen only once. The sequenced material came from blood. Receptor source: a man younger than 45 in good health.

Only one count was recorded for this clonotype. This chain connects TRBV27 to TRBJ1-1; no definite D call. In germline, CDR1 is MNHEY, CDR2 SMNVEV (reference sequence). The CDR3 contains 14 residues. Trimming removed 1 base from V and 0 bases from J, with 6 bases in between. CDR3 in amino acids: CASSLFQLNTEAFF. The CDR3 DNA is TGTGCCAGCAGTTTATTTCAACTGAACACTGAAGCTTTCTTT.

This rearrangement joins TRBV3-1 to TRBJ1-1; D uncertain. The CDR3 consists of 13 residues. Deletions cut 0 bases from V and 8 bases from J, with 10 bases between. Germline assignment: CDR1 LGHDT and CDR2 YNNKEL (reference sequence). The DNA for the CDR3 is TGTGCCAGCAGCCAAGACTTCCAGGCCGAAGCTTTCTTT. Protein product: CASSQDFQAEAFF. Full variable domain (missing parts from reference TRBV3-1 and TRBJ1-1): DTAVSQTPKYLVTQMGNDKSIKCEQNLGHDTMYWYKQDSKKFLKIMFSYNNKELIINETVPNRFSPKSPDKAHLNLHINSLELGDSAVYFCASSQDFQAEAFFGQGTRLTVV.

This chain uses TRBV5-1 with TRBJ2-3, with D perhaps TRBD1 (6 bases). The CDR3 runs 13 residues. Trimming removed 4 bases from V and 6 bases from J, with 12 bases in between. Germline lookup yields CDR1 SGHRS and CDR2 YFSETQ. The CDR3 here is CASSGTGPDTQYF. The CDR3, as DNA: TGCGCCAGCAGCGGAACAGGGCCGGATACGCAGTATTTT.

The V call is TRBV5-1, the J call TRBJ2-5; D tentatively reads TRBD1 or TRBD2 (5 bases each). Per the germline V gene, CDR1 is SGHRS and CDR2 is YFSETQ. CDR3 length: 15 residues. Trimming cost V 7 bases and J 1 base, with 17 bases left between them. The CDR3 coding sequence is TGCGCCAGCTTGATACGCCCGGGACCCCAAGAGACCCAGTACTTC. The encoded protein is CASLIRPGPQETQYF.

This clonotype was detected once. The chain links TRBV28 to TRBJ2-7; unclear D gene. There are 13 residues in the CDR3. The germline gives CDR1 MDHEN, CDR2 SYDVKM. Trimming left V 8 bases short and J 10 bases short, with 21 bases between. CDR3 in DNA: TGTGCCAGCCGAACCTCCCCCGAAAGGGCCCAGTACTTC. Protein product: CASRTSPERAQYF.

A few counts support this clonotype. This chain uses TRBV29-1 with TRBJ1-2; weak D call: TRBD1 (6 bases). This CDR3 is built from 12 residues. The V and J ends lost 6 bases and 4 bases respectively, with 12 bases between them. The germline V gene has CDR1 SQVTM and CDR2 ANQGSEA. As DNA, the CDR3 is TGCAGCGTCTCCGGGGGGCCCTATGGCTACACCTTC. Encoded protein: CSVSGGPYGYTF.

The rearrangement links TRBV18 to TRBJ2-7; TRBD1 or TRBD2 may be the D gene (5 bases each). Trimming left V 3 bases short and J 0 bases short, with 15 bases between. The CDR3 is made up of 16 amino acids. Germline-derived CDR1 and CDR2 are KGHSH and LQKENI. The CDR3 here is CASSPLPGTSSYEQYF. The CDR3, as DNA: TGTGCCAGCTCACCTCTCCCCGGGACGAGCTCCTACGAGCAGTACTTC. The full variable domain, its missing parts supplied by reference TRBV18 and TRBJ2-7, is NAGVMQNPRHLVRRRGQEARLRCSPMKGHSHVYWYRQLPEEGLKFMVYLQKENIIDESGMPKERFSAEFPKEGPSILRIQQVVRGDSAAYFCASSPLPGTSSYEQYFGPGTRLTVT.

This clonotype was detected a few times. The chain has TRBV7-3 and TRBJ1-5; D possibly corresponds to TRBD1 (5 bases). This CDR3 spans 13 amino acids. V lost 5 bases, J lost 7 bases, and 12 bases lay in between. Germline assignment: CDR1 SGHTA and CDR2 FQGTGA. The CDR3: CASSRDRGQPQHF. The CDR3 bases are TGTGCCAGCAGCAGAGACAGAGGACAGCCCCAGCATTTT. The variable domain in full, completed from reference TRBV7-3 and TRBJ1-5, reads GAGVSQTPSNKVTEKGKYVELRCDPISGHTALYWYRQSLGQGPEFLIYFQGTGAADDSGLPNDRFFAVRPEGSVSTLKIQRTERGDSAVYLCASSRDRGQPQHFGDGTRLSIL.

This sequence joins TRBV9 and TRBJ2-1; tentatively, D is TRBD1 or TRBD2 (5 bases each). The DNA matches TRBJ2-7 better at its end, which makes the J call doubtful. The CDR3 loop spans 15 amino acids. Germline V CDR1 and CDR2: SGDLS, YYNGEE. CDR3 sequence reads: CASSVALGDVCEQYF. The CDR3 coding sequence is TGTGCCAGCAGCGTAGCATTGGGGGATGTCTGCGAGCAGTACTTC.

This chain uses TRBV11-2 with TRBJ1-5; no definite D call. The CDR3 has 14 amino acids. CDR1 SGHAT and CDR2 FQNNGV come from the germline V gene. Trimming removed 11 bases from V and 4 bases from J, with 18 bases in between. DNA of the CDR3: TGTGCCTGCCCTCCCCGGGATAGTAATCAGCCCCAGCATTTT. Its translation is CACPPRDSNQPQHF.

The chain couples TRBV30 to TRBJ2-7; D is unclear. Germline values: CDR1 GTSNPN, CDR2 SVGIG (reference sequence). This CDR3 spans 13 amino acids. The germline V and J ends were trimmed by 2 bases and 2 bases, with 10 bases remaining between them. In nucleotides, the CDR3 is TGTGCCTGGAGTATGGGTGGGGCCTACGAGCAGTACTTC. Translated: CAWSMGGAYEQYF.

On this clonotype: The germline gene is not matched at one end of the junction; a read error may be the cause. Here the CDR3 DNA reads TGCAGCGCAGGACAGGGGAACTATGACTACACCTTC. It codes for CSAGQGNYDYTF. The chain employs TRBV29-1 and TRBJ1-2; 9 bases are shared with TRBD1. CDR1 and CDR2 (germline): SQVTM, ANQGSEA. There are 12 residues in the CDR3.

J is TRBJ2-3 and V is TRBV2; D is ambiguous. CDR3 length: 15 amino acids. The V gene's germline CDR1 is SNHLY and CDR2 FYNNEI. Trimming shortened V by 8 bases and J by 6 bases, and 21 bases separated the two germline ends. The CDR3 sequence: CASLGKAVVGDTQYF. CDR3 bases: TGTGCCAGCCTCGGAAAGGCGGTGGTGGGGGATACGCAGTATTTT. Full variable domain (missing parts from reference TRBV2 and TRBJ2-3): EPEVTQTPSHQVTQMGQEVILRCVPISNHLYFYWYRQILGQKVEFLVSFYNNEISEKSEIFDDQFSVERPDGSNFTLKIRSTKLEDSAMYFCASLGKAVVGDTQYFGPGTRLTVL.

The chain employs TRBV5-1 and TRBJ2-7; a possible D gene is TRBD2 (5 bases). The CDR3 is made up of 15 amino acids. V was trimmed by 6 bases and J by 0 bases, leaving 16 bases between them. From germline, CDR1 is SGHRS and CDR2 YFSETQ. CDR3 DNA: TGCGCCAGCAACCCTAAGTCGGGGAGCTCCTACGAGCAGTACTTC. It translates to CASNPKSGSSYEQYF. Full variable domain (rest looked up from reference TRBV5-1 and TRBJ2-7): KAGVTQTPRYLIKTRGQQVTLSCSPISGHRSVSWYQQTPGQGLQFLFEYFSETQRNKGNFPGRFSGRQFSNSRSEMNVSTLELGDSALYLCASNPKSGSSYEQYFGPGTRLTVT.

This clonotype was detected a few times. The chain couples TRBV29-1 to TRBJ2-7; no clear D gene. Trimming shortened V by 2 bases and J by 3 bases, and 5 bases separated the two germline ends. The CDR3 covers 11 residues. Germline V gene sequence: CDR1 SQVTM, CDR2 ANQGSEA. CDR3 in DNA: TGCAGCGTTGAATTTAACTACGAGCAGTACTTC. Residues: CSVEFNYEQYF.

V and J are TRBV29-1 and TRBJ2-3, with a tentative D call TRBD2 (6 bases). CDR1 SQVTM and CDR2 ANQGSEA come from the germline V gene. V lost 5 bases and J 2 bases, leaving 17 bases between the germline ends. The CDR3 extends over 15 amino acids. The chain's CDR3 is CSVRAGTGDTDTQYF. The CDR3 DNA is TGCAGCGTTAGGGCGGGGACTGGGGACACAGATACGCAGTATTTT.

There are a few counts of this clonotype. The rearrangement joins TRBV30 to TRBJ1-2; D is unresolved. Trimming cost V 5 bases and J 8 bases, with 9 bases left between them. CDR1 and CDR2 from the germline V gene are GTSNPN and SVGIG (reference sequence). The CDR3 sequence is 10 residues long. CDR3 sequence (DNA): TGTGCCTGGGGCCCTGGGGGCTACACCTTC. Translation: CAWGPGGYTF.

The chain recombines TRBV20-1 with TRBJ2-1; D unclear. The CDR3 contains 11 residues. Germline V gene lookup returns CDR1 DFQATT and CDR2 SNEGSKA (reference sequence). V gave up 0 bases and J gave up 10 bases, with 7 bases separating them. In nucleotides, the CDR3 is TGCAGTGCTAGAGATAAGGCCGAGCAGTTCTTC. Translated, it gives CSARDKAEQFF.

This clonotype was counted only a few times. This sequence joins TRBV7-2 and TRBJ2-7; tentative D call: TRBD2 (6 bases). Germline V gene sequence: CDR1 SGHTA, CDR2 FQGNSA. V lost 6 bases and J 5 bases, leaving 20 bases between the germline ends. The CDR3 loop spans 15 amino acids. The CDR3 spells CASSQGGIAGHEQYF. The CDR3 coding sequence is TGTGCCAGCAGTCAAGGAGGGATCGCGGGCCACGAGCAGTACTTC. The full variable domain, completed using reference TRBV7-2 and TRBJ2-7, is GAGVSQSPSNKVTEKGKDVELRCDPISGHTALYWYRQSLGQGLEFLIYFQGNSAPDKSGLPSDRFSAERTGGSVSTLTIQRTQQEDSAVYLCASSQGGIAGHEQYFGPGTRLTVT.

The J gene is TRBJ2-2, the V gene TRBV28, with a tentative D call TRBD2 (5 bases). Germline CDR1 MDHEN, CDR2 SYDVKM. CDR3 length: 13 residues. Trimming pared 5 bases from V and 6 bases from J, leaving 10 bases between. The CDR3: CASSDGLAGELFF. The CDR3 DNA sequence: TGTGCCAGCAGTGATGGACTCGCCGGGGAGCTGTTTTTT.

This clonotype has just one count. This rearrangement joins TRBV4-1 to TRBJ2-1; 14 bases are shared with TRBD2. The CDR3 runs to 16 residues. After removal of 6 bases from V and 7 bases from J, the junction contained 8 bases not matched to a gene. Germline values: CDR1 MGHRA, CDR2 YSYEKL. CDR3 nucleotides: TGCGCCAGCAGGACTAGCGGGGGGGCGAGGTGGAATGAGCAGTTCTTC. Amino acid sequence: CASRTSGGARWNEQFF.

This clonotype appeared a few times. This sequence joins TRBV14 and TRBJ1-4; tentative D call: TRBD1 (6 bases). CDR3 length equals 16 residues. V lost 4 bases to trimming and J lost 0 bases, with 12 bases between them. CDR1 is SGHDN, CDR2 FVKESK, per germline. In nucleotides, the CDR3 is TGTGCCAGCAGCCTCGGACAGCGAACAACTAATGAAAAACTGTTTTTT. Encoded protein: CASSLGQRTTNEKLFF.

The gene calls are TRBV5-1 and TRBJ2-3; weak D call: TRBD1 (5 bases). The CDR3 sequence is 14 residues long. CDR1 SGHRS and CDR2 YFSETQ come from the germline V gene. V was cut by 4 bases and J by 2 bases, with 11 bases left in between. The CDR3 DNA reads as TGCGCCAGCAGCGCCAGGGCTCCCACAGATACGCAGTATTTT. This encodes CASSARAPTDTQYF.

The chain uses TRBV3-1 and TRBJ2-1; 9 bases agree with TRBD2. The germline V gene encodes CDR1 LGHDT and CDR2 YNNKEL (reference sequence). With V trimmed by 3 bases and J by 4 bases, 4 bases remained unmatched. This CDR3 spans 15 amino acids. CDR3 sequence reads: CASSHAGGIYNEQFF. Here the CDR3 DNA reads TGTGCCAGCAGCCACGCGGGGGGGATTTACAATGAGCAGTTCTTC.

CDR3 sequence reads: CASSHWGYEQYF. In DNA form, the CDR3 reads TGTGCCAGCAGCCACTGGGGCTACGAGCAGTACTTC. This chain links TRBV7-2 with TRBJ2-5; D is undetermined. The DNA matches TRBJ2-7 better at its end, which makes the J call doubtful. The V gene's germline CDR1 is SGHTA and CDR2 FQGNSA. CDR3 size: 12 residues.

V gene TRBV10-3 combines with J gene TRBJ1-1; D may be TRBD1 (6 bases). The germline V gene encodes CDR1 ENHRY and CDR2 SYGVKD. The CDR3 is 13 amino acids. V was pared by 6 bases and J by 2 bases, with 10 bases between. The CDR3 region has the DNA TGTGCCATCAGGAGGACAGTCAACACTGAAGCTTTCTTT. This sequence encodes CAIRRTVNTEAFF.